These 16 T cell receptor beta chains were all obtained from the same sample, sequenced in a study of shared clonotypes between healthy human individuals. CD8 cells classed as naive were CD45RO-negative and positively selected for CCR7, excluding terminally differentiated effector memory CD45RA+ cells. Produced via immunoSEQ multiplex PCR; TCRdb's table is partial and in-frame only. The table includes roughly 2 million clones, 85% to 95% detected once. Sequencing was performed on naive CD8+ T cells sorted from blood. These receptors all come from a man between 18 and 29 years old in good health.

For this clone: A read error may produce the germline difference seen at one junction end. The chain recombines TRBV4-1 with TRBJ2-1; D not certain. The CDR3 loop spans 13 amino acids. From germline, CDR1 is MGHRA and CDR2 YSYEKL. CDR3 in amino acids: CAGRLSSYNEQFF. CDR3 nucleotides: TGCGCCGGCAGATTAAGCTCCTACAATGAGCAGTTCTTC.

As to this clone: In the same sample, other DNA sequences code for this CDR3. The rearrangement links TRBV14 to TRBJ2-2; D not resolved. Trimming removed 3 bases at V and 7 bases at J, with 3 bases between. CDR3 length equals 11 residues. CDR1 is SGHDN and CDR2 is FVKESK in the germline V gene. The CDR3 DNA follows: TGTGCCAGCAGCCAGGGCGGGGAGCTGTTTTTT. Translating it yields CASSQGGELFF.

This clone was found once. This chain uses TRBV6-6 with TRBJ2-5, with 8 nucleotides matching TRBD1. The CDR3 covers 15 residues. CDR1 is MNHNY, CDR2 SVGAGI, per germline (reference sequence). Trimming took 6 bases from V and 1 from J; bases not matched to a gene: 7. The CDR3 protein is CASSRQGPSQETQYF. CDR3 coding DNA: TGTGCCAGCAGCCGACAGGGGCCAAGCCAAGAGACCCAGTACTTC.

This clone has just a few counts. This chain connects TRBV7-9 to TRBJ1-6; a weak D match, TRBD1 (5 bases). Germline V CDR1 and CDR2: SEHNR, FQNEAQ (reference sequence). Trimming removed 8 bases from V and 9 bases from J, with 17 bases in between. The CDR3 is 14 residues long. The CDR3 protein is CASGSTVQPSPLHF. In DNA form, the CDR3 reads TGTGCCAGCGGGTCGACAGTGCAACCTTCACCCCTCCACTTT.

The chain uses TRBV6-5 and TRBJ1-1; 8 bases agree with TRBD1. V shed 2 bases, J shed 4 bases, and the junction held 9 bases outside the gene matches. The CDR3 covers 16 residues. The germline CDR1 and CDR2 sequences are MNHEY and SVGAGI. CDR3 residues: CASSYLWGRGPTEAFF. In DNA, the CDR3 is TGTGCCAGCAGTTACCTTTGGGGCAGGGGGCCCACTGAAGCTTTCTTT.

The rearrangement joins TRBV30 to TRBJ2-3; 11 positions agree with TRBD2. This CDR3 is built from 15 residues. After removal of 2 bases from V and 6 bases from J, the junction contained 7 bases not matched to a gene. Germline CDR1 reads GTSNPN; CDR2 reads SVGIG (reference sequence). CDR3 protein: CAWSFSGGEVDTQYF. In nucleotides, the CDR3 is TGTGCCTGGAGTTTTAGCGGGGGGGAGGTGGATACGCAGTATTTT. The entire variable domain, with the rest obtained from reference TRBV30 and TRBJ2-3, is as follows: SQTIHQWPATLVQPVGSPLSLECTVEGTSNPNLYWYRQAAGRGLQLLFYSVGIGQISSEVPQNLSASRPQDRQFILSSKKLLLSDSGFYLCAWSFSGGEVDTQYFGPGTRLTVL.

This clone was observed a single time. Within the sample, other DNA sequences also encode this same CDR3. J is TRBJ1-1 and V is TRBV20-1; no definite D call. This CDR3 spans 11 amino acids. Trimming removed 0 bases at V and 2 bases at J, with 1 base between. Germline V gene data show CDR1 as DFQATT and CDR2 as SNEGSKA (reference sequence). Here the CDR3 reads CSARENTEAFF. The CDR3 nucleotides are TGCAGTGCTAGAGAAAACACTGAAGCTTTCTTT.

The chain uses TRBV28 and TRBJ1-6; D not certain. Germline V CDR1 and CDR2: MDHEN, SYDVKM. The CDR3 is made up of 14 amino acids. The V end was cut by 2 bases, the J end by 6 bases, with 8 bases between. The CDR3 is CASSLGGLNSPLHF. The CDR3, as DNA: TGTGCCAGCAGTTTAGGAGGCCTTAATTCACCCCTCCACTTT.

This clone was observed once. The chain carries TRBV18 and TRBJ1-3; D is unclear. Germline assignment: CDR1 KGHSH and CDR2 LQKENI. The CDR3 covers 16 residues. V shed 0 bases and J shed 7 bases, with 16 bases lying between them. CDR3 amino acids: CASSPPAGNERNTIYF. CDR3 coding DNA: TGTGCCAGCTCACCACCGGCGGGAAATGAGAGGAACACCATATATTTT.

The V gene is TRBV30, the J gene TRBJ2-3; 10 bases match TRBD2. Germline loops: CDR1 GTSNPN, CDR2 SVGIG (reference sequence). CDR3 length equals 14 residues. Trimming cost V 3 bases and J 4 bases; bases outside gene matches: 4. The CDR3 reads CAWRLAGVADTQYF. The CDR3, as DNA: TGTGCCTGGAGGCTAGCGGGAGTGGCAGATACGCAGTATTTT.

The V call is TRBV27, the J call TRBJ2-1; 10 bases are shared with TRBD2. Germline CDR1 is MNHEY and CDR2 is SMNVEV (reference sequence). The trim removed 2 bases at V and 7 bases at J, leaving 11 bases unmatched. The CDR3 loop spans 17 amino acids. CDR3 in amino acids: CASSLMEAGGPGNEQFF. Written as DNA, the CDR3 is TGTGCCAGCAGTTTAATGGAAGCGGGAGGGCCCGGAAATGAGCAGTTCTTC.

The V and J genes are TRBV5-1 and TRBJ1-2; D possibly corresponds to TRBD1 (5 bases). CDR1 is SGHRS, CDR2 YFSETQ, per germline. This CDR3 has 18 amino acids. Trimming took off 0 bases at V and 2 bases at J, with 20 bases between the two ends. The CDR3 coding sequence is TGCGCCAGCAGCTTGGAATCAGGGAGCTTTGGGCTAAACTATGGCTACACCTTC. This sequence encodes CASSLESGSFGLNYGYTF.

J is TRBJ2-1 and V is TRBV27; 9 nucleotides agree with TRBD2. Losses at the gene ends were 5 bases for V and 0 bases for J; bases not matched to a gene: 2. The CDR3 has 15 residues. Germline V gene sequence: CDR1 MNHEY, CDR2 SMNVEV (reference sequence). CDR3 in DNA: TGTGCCAGCAGTGATAGCGGGAGCTCCTACAATGAGCAGTTCTTC. Its translation is CASSDSGSSYNEQFF.

This sequence joins TRBV10-3 and TRBJ2-1, with 8 bases identical to TRBD2. The germline CDR1 and CDR2 sequences are ENHRY and SYGVKD. J lost 7 bases, V lost 3 bases, and 8 bases had no gene match. This CDR3 region has 15 residues. Here the CDR3 reads CAISETGGSLNEQFF. The CDR3 region has the DNA TGTGCCATCAGTGAAACGGGAGGGTCTCTGAATGAGCAGTTCTTC.

The chain uses TRBV5-5 and TRBJ1-2, with TRBD1 matching 9 bases. Per germline, CDR1 SGHKS and CDR2 YYEKEE (reference sequence). J gave up 8 bases and V 6 bases, and 14 bases lay outside the gene matches. CDR3 length: 15 residues. This CDR3 reads CASTPGGGTGRGYTF. DNA of the CDR3: TGTGCCAGCACCCCTGGAGGGGGGACAGGGCGCGGCTACACCTTC.

This clone was found once. The chain couples TRBV9 to TRBJ2-7, with D hard to call. The CDR3 extends over 14 amino acids. Trimming removed 0 bases from V and 2 bases from J, with 9 bases in between. The germline gives CDR1 SGDLS, CDR2 YYNGEE. DNA for the CDR3: TGTGCCAGCAGCGTAGGGGTAACTACCTACGAGCAGTACTTC. This sequence encodes CASSVGVTTYEQYF.